This T cell receptor (beta chain) was observed in a study of T cells in narcolepsy. The germline V gene encodes CDR1 SGHRS and CDR2 YFSETQ. The CDR3 runs to 14 residues. V shed 0 bases, J shed 5 bases, and the junction held 2 bases outside the gene matches. Assay used: immunoSEQ multiplex PCR; TCRdb lists only in-frame clones, some missing. Here the sample spans about 27,000 clones, around 78% being singletons. Sequenced input: CD45RA- memory CD4+ T cells from PBMCs. The TCR comes from a human donor with narcolepsy. The V and J genes are TRBV5-1 and TRBJ2-3; 8 bases agree with TRBD1. This CDR3 reads CASSLGQGKDTQYF. CDR3 nucleotide sequence: TGCGCCAGCAGCTTGGGACAGGGGAAAGATACGCAGTATTTT.